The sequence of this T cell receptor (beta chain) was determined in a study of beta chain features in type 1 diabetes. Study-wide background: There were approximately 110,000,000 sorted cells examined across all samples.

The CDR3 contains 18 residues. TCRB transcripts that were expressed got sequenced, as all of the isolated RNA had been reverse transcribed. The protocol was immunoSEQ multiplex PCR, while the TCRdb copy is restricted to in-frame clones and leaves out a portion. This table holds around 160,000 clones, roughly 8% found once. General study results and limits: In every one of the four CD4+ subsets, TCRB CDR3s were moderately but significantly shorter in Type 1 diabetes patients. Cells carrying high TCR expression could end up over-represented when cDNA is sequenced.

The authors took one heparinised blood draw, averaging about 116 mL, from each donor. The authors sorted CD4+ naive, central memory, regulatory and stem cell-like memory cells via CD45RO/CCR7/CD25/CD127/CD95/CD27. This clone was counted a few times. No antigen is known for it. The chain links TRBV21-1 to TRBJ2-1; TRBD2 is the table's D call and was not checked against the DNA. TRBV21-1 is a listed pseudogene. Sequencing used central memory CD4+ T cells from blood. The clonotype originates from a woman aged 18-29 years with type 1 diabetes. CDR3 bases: TGTGCCAGCAGCAATATCCCTCGACTAGCGGGAGGTTACAATGAGCAGTTCTTC. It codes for CASSNIPRLAGGYNEQFF.